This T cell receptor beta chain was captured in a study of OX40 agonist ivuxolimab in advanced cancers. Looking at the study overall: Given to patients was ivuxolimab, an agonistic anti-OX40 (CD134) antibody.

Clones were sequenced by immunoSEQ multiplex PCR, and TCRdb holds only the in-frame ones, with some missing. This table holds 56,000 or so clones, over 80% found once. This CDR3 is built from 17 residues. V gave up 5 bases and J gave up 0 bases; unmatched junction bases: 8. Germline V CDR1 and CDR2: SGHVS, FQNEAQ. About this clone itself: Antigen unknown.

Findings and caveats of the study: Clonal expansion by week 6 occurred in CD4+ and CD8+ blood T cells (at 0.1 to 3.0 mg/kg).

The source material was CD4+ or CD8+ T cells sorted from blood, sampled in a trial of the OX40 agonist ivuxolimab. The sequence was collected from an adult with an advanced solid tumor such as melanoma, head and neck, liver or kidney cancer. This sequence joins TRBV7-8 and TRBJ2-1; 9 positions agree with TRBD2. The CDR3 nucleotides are TGTGCCAGCAGCATCGGCGGGGGGGCGAGCTCCTACAATGAGCAGTTCTTC. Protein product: CASSIGGGASSYNEQFF.